These 32 T cell receptor beta chains originate from one sample sequenced in a study of cytomegalovirus exposure and HLA in healthy donors. Use of 60 Vbeta and 13 Jbeta primers characterized the PCR. TCRdb keeps only in-frame clones here, not all; method: immunoSEQ multiplex PCR. The repertoire holds roughly 160,000 clones, with 80% as singletons. Input material: PBMCs. The receptors were sampled from a woman in her fifties or sixties in good health and CMV-seropositive.

The chain recombines TRBV5-1 with TRBJ2-7; TRBD2 is a possible D gene (5 bases). The CDR3 covers 11 residues. CDR1 and CDR2 from the germline V gene are SGHRS and YFSETQ. Trimming removed 4 bases from V and 4 bases from J, with 6 bases in between. CDR3 bases: TGCGCCAGCAGCGAGGGTTACGAGCAGTACTTC. It codes for CASSEGYEQYF.

The chain employs TRBV28 and TRBJ1-1, with 9 positions matching TRBD1. The CDR3 sequence is 16 residues long. Per the germline V gene, CDR1 is MDHEN and CDR2 is SYDVKM. With 4 bases clipped from V and 4 bases from J, the junction kept 10 bases outside the gene matches. Written as DNA, the CDR3 is TGTGCCAGCAGTTCCCACAGGGGGCTATGGGGCACTGAAGCTTTCTTT. It specifies CASSSHRGLWGTEAFF.

The V and J genes are TRBV30 and TRBJ1-1; D not certain. Germline V gene lookup returns CDR1 GTSNPN and CDR2 SVGIG (reference sequence). V was clipped by 3 bases and J by 0 bases, with 14 bases between them. The CDR3 extends over 15 amino acids. CDR3 residues: CAWSDLGRVNTEAFF. CDR3 nucleotide sequence: TGTGCCTGGAGCGATCTCGGGAGGGTGAACACTGAAGCTTTCTTT.

This clone was picked up a small number of times. The V call is TRBV28, the J call TRBJ2-5; D is ambiguous. CDR1 and CDR2 (germline): MDHEN, SYDVKM. The CDR3 runs to 12 residues. The V end lost 2 bases, the J end lost 3 bases, and 4 bases lay between the germline ends. This chain's CDR3 is CASSLQEETQYF. In DNA, the CDR3 is TGTGCCAGCAGTTTACAGGAAGAGACCCAGTACTTC.

This chain links TRBV4-3 with TRBJ1-2, with D possibly being TRBD1 (6 bases). CDR3 length: 16 amino acids. Germline CDR1 is LGHNA and CDR2 is YSLEER. V lost 1 base, J lost 4 bases, and 16 bases lay in between. The CDR3 nucleotides are TGCGCCAGCAGCCAAGGGACAGACAGAATTGTCTATGGCTACACCTTC. Its translation: CASSQGTDRIVYGYTF.

The chain couples TRBV9 to TRBJ2-7; TRBD2 agrees at 7 bases. From germline, CDR1 is SGDLS and CDR2 YYNGEE. V was pared by 0 bases and J by 3 bases, with 6 bases of the junction left unmatched. This CDR3 is built from 15 residues. The CDR3 sequence is CASSVAGGVHYEQYF. CDR3 coding DNA: TGTGCCAGCAGCGTAGCTGGGGGGGTCCACTACGAGCAGTACTTC.

This sequence joins TRBV6-6 and TRBJ2-1, with 11 bases fitting TRBD2. Germline V gives CDR1 MNHNY, CDR2 SVGAGI (reference sequence). With 8 bases clipped from V and 9 bases from J, the junction kept 9 bases outside the gene matches. This CDR3 has 14 residues. As DNA, the CDR3 is TGTGCCAGCGCAAGGACTAGCGGGCTTGGTGAGCAGTTCTTC. Protein sequence: CASARTSGLGEQFF.

V and J are TRBV7-9 and TRBJ2-7; TRBD2 aligns across 10 bases. CDR3 length: 14 amino acids. Trimming cost V 1 base and J 9 bases; bases outside gene matches: 6. From germline, CDR1 is SEHNR and CDR2 FQNEAQ (reference sequence). The CDR3 sequence is CASSLGLAGEMQYF. CDR3 nucleotides: TGTGCCAGCAGCTTAGGGCTAGCGGGAGAGATGCAGTACTTC. Supplemented by reference TRBV7-9 and TRBJ2-7, the full variable domain reads DTGVSQNPRHKITKRGQNVTFRCDPISEHNRLYWYRQTLGQGPEFLTYFQNEAQLEKSRLLSDRFSAERPKGSFSTLEIQRTEQGDSAMYLCASSLGLAGEMQYFGPGTRLTVT.

This rearrangement joins TRBV5-4 to TRBJ2-3; possible D gene TRBD1, 6 bases. V shed 2 bases and J shed 5 bases, with 9 bases lying between them. Germline V gives CDR1 SGHNT, CDR2 YYREEE (reference sequence). The CDR3 sequence is 13 residues long. The CDR3 DNA reads as TGTGCCAGCAGCTTCAGGGGAATAGATACGCAGTATTTT. This encodes CASSFRGIDTQYF.

The chain links TRBV19 to TRBJ2-1; tentatively, D is TRBD2 (6 bases). Germline V gene sequence: CDR1 LNHDA, CDR2 SQIVND (reference sequence). The CDR3 contains 17 residues. Between the trimmed V and J ends, which lost 6 bases and 1 base, there was a span of 19 bases. CDR3 region: CASSSLAGFRSYNEQFF. CDR3 coding DNA: TGTGCCAGTAGCTCCCTCGCGGGGTTTCGGTCCTACAATGAGCAGTTCTTC.

This clone appeared a few times. J is TRBJ1-1 and V is TRBV4-3; possible D gene TRBD1, 6 bases. In germline, CDR1 is LGHNA, CDR2 YSLEER. Trimming took 3 bases from V and 1 from J, leaving 15 bases between them. The CDR3 is made up of 16 amino acids. In DNA form, the CDR3 reads TGCGCCAGCAGCCAGAGTATCGACAGGACGAACACTGAAGCTTTCTTT. This sequence encodes CASSQSIDRTNTEAFF.

This chain joins TRBV18 and TRBJ1-1; D may be TRBD1 (5 bases). V was shortened by 3 bases and J by 4 bases, with 12 bases between the two germline ends. CDR3 length: 14 residues. CDR1 is KGHSH, CDR2 LQKENI, per germline. The CDR3 spells CASSPQGSSTEAFF. Here the CDR3 DNA reads TGTGCCAGCTCACCTCAGGGCTCCAGCACTGAAGCTTTCTTT.

This clone was observed a handful of times. CDR3 in DNA: TGCGCCAGCAGCCAAGATTCTAAACTTGAAGCTTTCTTT. Translating it yields CASSQDSKLEAFF. This chain uses TRBV4-3 with TRBJ1-1; no firm D call. The CDR3 is 13 residues long. Trimming removed 0 bases at V and 7 bases at J, with 9 bases between. The germline gives CDR1 LGHNA, CDR2 YSLEER.

The chain carries TRBV5-1 and TRBJ2-3; 9 positions match TRBD2. Germline CDR1 is SGHRS and CDR2 is YFSETQ. V shed 2 bases, J shed 2 bases, and the junction held 6 bases outside the gene matches. The CDR3 has 16 amino acids. The CDR3 reads CASSLLAGGLTDTQYF. CDR3 DNA sequence: TGCGCCAGCAGCTTACTAGCGGGCGGTCTCACAGATACGCAGTATTTT.

This clone was seen only a few times. The chain has TRBV4-3 and TRBJ2-7; D ambiguous. Germline loops: CDR1 LGHNA, CDR2 YSLEER. The CDR3 totals 15 residues. V lost 2 bases and J 6 bases, leaving 17 bases between the germline ends. The CDR3 coding sequence is TGCGCCAGCAGCCAACACGCGAGAGCCTTCCGCGAGCAGTACTTC. Translated, it gives CASSQHARAFREQYF.

The genes are TRBV6-1 and TRBJ2-7; a possible D gene is TRBD1 (6 bases). This CDR3 has 16 amino acids. Germline V gene data show CDR1 as MNHNS and CDR2 as SASEGT. The V end lost 0 bases, the J end lost 3 bases, and 15 bases lay between the germline ends. In DNA form, the CDR3 reads TGTGCCAGCAGTGAAGCGGGGGCGGGCCTCAGCTACGAGCAGTACTTC. Amino acids: CASSEAGAGLSYEQYF.

This sequence joins TRBV7-2 and TRBJ2-3; 8 bases match TRBD2. The CDR3 is made up of 16 amino acids. V lost 1 base, J lost 3 bases, and 6 bases stayed unmatched. Per germline, CDR1 SGHTA and CDR2 FQGNSA. The CDR3 reads CASSLVGSGTTDTQYF. The CDR3 coding sequence is TGTGCCAGCAGCTTAGTGGGTAGCGGGACTACAGATACGCAGTATTTT.

The chain couples TRBV6-5 to TRBJ1-1, with TRBD1 identical over 7 bases. Germline trimming cut 6 bases from V and 0 bases from J; bases unmatched to any gene: 4. The length of the CDR3 is 14 residues. Germline CDR1 and CDR2: MNHEY and SVGAGI. Here the CDR3 DNA reads TGTGCCAGCAGAGGGACAGCCTTGAACACTGAAGCTTTCTTT. Its protein is CASRGTALNTEAFF.

The rearrangement uses TRBV7-2 and TRBJ1-1; unclear D gene. The CDR3 is 13 residues long. V was clipped by 2 bases and J by 4 bases, with 8 bases between them. Germline CDR1 reads SGHTA; CDR2 reads FQGNSA. The DNA for the CDR3 is TGTGCCAGCAGCTTACAGGAAGGCACTGAAGCTTTCTTT. Protein sequence: CASSLQEGTEAFF.

The rearrangement joins TRBV29-1 to TRBJ2-7, with TRBD1 matching over 8 bases. The CDR3 is 13 amino acids. Per the germline V gene, CDR1 is SQVTM and CDR2 is ANQGSEA. Trimming took 5 bases from V and 4 from J; bases not matched to a gene: 7. CDR3 DNA sequence: TGCAGCGTTCGCCGGGACAGGCAATACGAGCAGTACTTC. Residues: CSVRRDRQYEQYF.

This rearrangement joins TRBV15 to TRBJ1-2, with no clear D. The germline CDR1 and CDR2 sequences are LNHNV and YYDKDF (reference sequence). With 5 bases removed from V and 1 base from J, the gap between germline ends came to 14 bases. The CDR3 length is 15 residues. CDR3 in DNA: TGTGCCACCAGCCAAAGGACGGGGAGTAACTATGGCTACACCTTC. Protein product: CATSQRTGSNYGYTF.

The J gene is TRBJ2-1, the V gene TRBV4-3, with 11 bases matching TRBD2. Germline-derived CDR1 and CDR2 are LGHNA and YSLEER. The CDR3 length is 17 residues. The J segment lost 7 bases and the V segment lost 0 bases, leaving 8 bases of the junction unmatched. CDR3 sequence (DNA): TGCGCCAGCAGCCAAGAAGGCCCACTAGCGGGAGCGAATGAGCAGTTCTTC. Translated, it gives CASSQEGPLAGANEQFF.

The CDR3 protein is CASSLSTGYATNEKLFF. The CDR3 bases are TGTGCCAGCAGCTTAAGTACAGGGTACGCAACTAATGAAAAACTGTTTTTT. The chain links TRBV9 to TRBJ1-4; D is perhaps TRBD1 (6 bases). CDR1 is SGDLS and CDR2 is YYNGEE in the germline V gene. The V end lost 4 bases, the J end lost 0 bases, and 16 bases lay between the germline ends. The CDR3 has 17 amino acids.

The genes are TRBV15 and TRBJ2-1; D possibly corresponds to TRBD1 (5 bases). Trimming took off 0 bases at V and 7 bases at J, with 19 bases between the two ends. Germline V gives CDR1 LNHNV, CDR2 YYDKDF (reference sequence). The CDR3 runs 17 residues. CDR3 in DNA: TGTGCCACCAGCAGAGATTACAGGCGAGCCTTCATGAATGAGCAGTTCTTC. Translated, it gives CATSRDYRRAFMNEQFF.

The rearrangement joins TRBV29-1 to TRBJ2-3; TRBD2 agrees at 12 bases. The CDR3 length is 17 residues. V shed 5 bases, J shed 0 bases, and the junction held 9 bases outside the gene matches. Per the germline V gene, CDR1 is SQVTM and CDR2 is ANQGSEA. The CDR3 DNA reads TGCAGCGTTCCCCTACCGGGGACTAGCGGGAGCACAGATACGCAGTATTTT. Amino acid sequence: CSVPLPGTSGSTDTQYF.

V is TRBV28 and J is TRBJ2-1; 7 bases fit TRBD1. The trim removed 4 bases at V and 4 bases at J, leaving 13 bases unmatched. The CDR3 runs to 17 residues. CDR1 and CDR2 (germline): MDHEN, SYDVKM. The CDR3 DNA reads TGTGCCAGCAGTTGGAAAATAAATCTACAGGGGTACAATGAGCAGTTCTTC. Translating it yields CASSWKINLQGYNEQFF.

This clone has only one observation. This rearrangement joins TRBV18 to TRBJ2-3, with TRBD2 matching over 8 bases. The CDR3 loop spans 17 amino acids. Unmatched junction bases numbered 9, after V lost 2 bases and J lost 2 bases. CDR1 KGHSH and CDR2 LQKENI come from the germline V gene. The CDR3 DNA is TGTGCCAGCTCACCAATTCCCAGCGGGGGAGTCACAGATACGCAGTATTTT. Translation: CASSPIPSGGVTDTQYF. Supplemented by reference TRBV18 and TRBJ2-3, the full variable domain reads NAGVMQNPRHLVRRRGQEARLRCSPMKGHSHVYWYRQLPEEGLKFMVYLQKENIIDESGMPKERFSAEFPKEGPSILRIQQVVRGDSAAYFCASSPIPSGGVTDTQYFGPGTRLTVL.

V gene TRBV9 combines with J gene TRBJ2-7; 10 bases are shared with TRBD2. V dropped 4 bases and J dropped 6; count of bases not matched to a gene: 4. The length of the CDR3 is 13 residues. CDR1 is SGDLS and CDR2 is YYNGEE in the germline V gene. The CDR3 loop reads CASSSRTSGEQYF. The CDR3 bases are TGTGCCAGCAGCTCACGGACTAGCGGCGAGCAGTACTTC.

The chain couples TRBV11-2 to TRBJ2-5; TRBD2 agrees at 8 bases. CDR1 is SGHAT and CDR2 is FQNNGV in the germline V gene. J gave up 4 bases and V 3 bases, and 7 bases lay outside the gene matches. The CDR3 contains 15 residues. CDR3 sequence: CASSFSGGVGETQYF. The CDR3 DNA is TGTGCCAGCAGCTTCAGCGGGGGAGTCGGAGAGACCCAGTACTTC.

The chain uses TRBV5-4 and TRBJ2-5, with no clear D. V dropped 3 bases and J dropped 4 bases, with 4 bases sitting between them. Germline V gives CDR1 SGHNT, CDR2 YYREEE (reference sequence). This CDR3 comprises 11 residues. CDR3 DNA sequence: TGTGCCAGCAGCTCATTAGAGACCCAGTACTTC. Protein: CASSSLETQYF.

The gene calls are TRBV6-1 and TRBJ1-1; D is unresolved. V gave up 6 bases and J gave up 3 bases, with 11 bases separating them. The CDR3 is made up of 13 amino acids. Germline-derived CDR1 and CDR2 are MNHNS and SASEGT. The CDR3 reads CASRLGQDTEAFF. CDR3 sequence (DNA): TGTGCCAGCAGGCTAGGTCAAGACACTGAAGCTTTCTTT.

The CDR3 region is CASSQVTGLEAFF. The CDR3 region has the DNA TGCGCCAGCAGCCAAGTGACAGGTCTGGAAGCTTTCTTT. The V call is TRBV4-3, the J call TRBJ1-1; tentatively, D is TRBD1 (6 bases). The germline V and J ends were trimmed by 1 base and 8 bases, with 11 bases remaining between them. CDR3 length: 13 residues. The germline gives CDR1 LGHNA, CDR2 YSLEER.